This passage covers 20 T cell receptor beta chains from one sample sequenced in a study of cytomegalovirus exposure and HLA in healthy donors. The table came from immunoSEQ multiplex PCR; TCRdb's copy has only in-frame clones and leaves some out. The data hold about 360,000 clones, with 70% to 90% observed a single time. Sequences were obtained from PBMCs. The receptors stem from a woman under 30 in good health and CMV-seronegative.

The V call is TRBV27, the J call TRBJ2-3; TRBD2 agrees at 13 bases. Germline V gene data show CDR1 as MNHEY and CDR2 as SMNVEV (reference sequence). Unmatched junction bases numbered 3, after V lost 5 bases and J lost 1 base. The CDR3 extends over 16 amino acids. The CDR3 DNA sequence: TGTGCCAGCAGTACCGGGACTAGCGGGGGCACAGATACGCAGTATTTT. Translated, it gives CASSTGTSGGTDTQYF.

CDR3 nucleotide sequence: TGTGCCAGCAGTGTAGCGGGCCCTCGGCAGGAAGATACGCAGTATTTT. This encodes CASSVAGPRQEDTQYF. The rearrangement joins TRBV6-1 to TRBJ2-3; 7 bases map to TRBD2. V lost 4 bases, J lost 5 bases, and 12 bases stayed unmatched. The germline CDR1 and CDR2 sequences are MNHNS and SASEGT. This CDR3 is built from 16 residues.

This sequence joins TRBV4-1 and TRBJ1-3, with 8 bases fitting TRBD1. The V gene end was trimmed by 6 bases and the J gene end by 0 bases; junction bases not matched to a gene: 1. The CDR3 is made up of 14 amino acids. Germline CDR1 reads MGHRA; CDR2 reads YSYEKL. CDR3 coding DNA: TGCGCCAGCAGGGACAGGGACTCTGGAAACACCATATATTTT. Translation: CASRDRDSGNTIYF.

The rearrangement joins TRBV28 to TRBJ2-1, with D maybe TRBD2 (5 bases). The germline V and J ends were trimmed by 2 bases and 3 bases, with 11 bases remaining between them. In germline, CDR1 is MDHEN, CDR2 SYDVKM. The CDR3 contains 15 residues. The DNA for the CDR3 is TGTGCCAGCAGTTTAGGTGGACTCATCTACAATGAGCAGTTCTTC. It yields the protein CASSLGGLIYNEQFF.

The chain couples TRBV27 to TRBJ2-1; TRBD2 aligns across 10 bases. The junction had 4 bases not matched to a gene; V was cut back by 2 bases and J by 3 bases. The V gene's germline CDR1 is MNHEY and CDR2 SMNVEV (reference sequence). The CDR3 consists of 16 residues. As DNA, the CDR3 is TGTGCCAGCAGTTTAATCCCTAGCGGGGGCTACAATGAGCAGTTCTTC. This translates into CASSLIPSGGYNEQFF.

This rearrangement joins TRBV5-4 to TRBJ2-1, with 13 bases lining up with TRBD2. The CDR3 is made up of 16 amino acids. Germline CDR1 is SGHNT and CDR2 is YYREEE (reference sequence). V was pared by 3 bases and J by 10 bases, with 10 bases of the junction left unmatched. CDR3 sequence: CASSSLLAGGSREQFF. In nucleotides, the CDR3 is TGTGCCAGCAGCTCCCTACTAGCGGGAGGGTCGAGGGAGCAGTTCTTC.

CDR3 DNA sequence: TGCGCCAGCAGCCAAGAGGGACAAACCTACGAGCAGTACTTC. It encodes CASSQEGQTYEQYF. V is TRBV4-1 and J is TRBJ2-7; a possible D gene is TRBD1 (6 bases). The CDR3 consists of 14 residues. The germline V gene encodes CDR1 MGHRA and CDR2 YSYEKL. Trimming removed 0 bases from V and 2 bases from J, with 8 bases in between.

CDR3 DNA sequence: TGTGCCAGCTCACCACCTTCGGCAGGGGAAGACACCATATATTTT. This encodes CASSPPSAGEDTIYF. The chain links TRBV18 to TRBJ1-3, with a possible D match to TRBD1 (6 bases). The V end was cut by 0 bases, the J end by 8 bases, with 14 bases between. In germline, CDR1 is KGHSH, CDR2 LQKENI. This CDR3 has 15 residues.

The gene calls are TRBV2 and TRBJ1-5, with no clear D. This CDR3 is built from 14 residues. Per the germline V gene, CDR1 is SNHLY and CDR2 is FYNNEI. Trimming removed 6 bases at V and 4 bases at J, with 13 bases between. CDR3 DNA: TGTGCCAGCAGGGGTGAGAGGGCTAATCAGCCCCAGCATTTT. Translation: CASRGERANQPQHF. The whole variable domain, filled in from reference TRBV2 and TRBJ1-5, reads EPEVTQTPSHQVTQMGQEVILRCVPISNHLYFYWYRQILGQKVEFLVSFYNNEISEKSEIFDDQFSVERPDGSNFTLKIRSTKLEDSAMYFCASRGERANQPQHFGDGTRLSIL.

V gene TRBV28 combines with J gene TRBJ1-2; D possibly corresponds to TRBD1 (5 bases). The V gene's germline CDR1 is MDHEN and CDR2 SYDVKM. The CDR3 length is 13 residues. V was clipped by 5 bases and J by 3 bases, with 10 bases between them. The chain's CDR3 is CASSLGHDYGYTF. The CDR3 region has the DNA TGTGCCAGCAGTCTCGGACACGACTATGGCTACACCTTC.

The chain is built from TRBV2 and TRBJ2-3; no firm D call. The CDR3 runs 15 residues. The V and J ends lost 7 bases and 0 bases respectively, with 14 bases between them. Germline lookup yields CDR1 SNHLY and CDR2 FYNNEI. The CDR3 sequence is CASKDSAGSTDTQYF. The CDR3 nucleotides read TGTGCCAGCAAAGATTCGGCAGGTAGCACAGATACGCAGTATTTT.

This clone was detected once. This chain uses TRBV7-9 with TRBJ2-2, with 9 bases aligning to TRBD2. Germline V gene sequence: CDR1 SEHNR, CDR2 FQNEAQ (reference sequence). This CDR3 spans 17 amino acids. Unmatched junction bases numbered 7, after V lost 4 bases and J lost 1 base. The CDR3 sequence: CASSSRAGGQNTGELFF. CDR3 in DNA: TGTGCCAGCAGCTCCCGGGCGGGGGGGCAGAACACCGGGGAGCTGTTTTTT.

The chain couples TRBV2 to TRBJ1-1; D perhaps matches TRBD1 (5 bases). Trimming left V 5 bases short and J 11 bases short, with 15 bases between. Germline CDR1 is SNHLY and CDR2 is FYNNEI. The CDR3 totals 12 residues. In nucleotides, the CDR3 is TGTGCCAGCAGTCTGTTACGGGGGGATGCTTTCTTT. Protein: CASSLLRGDAFF.

The chain couples TRBV27 to TRBJ2-2, with TRBD2 identical over 11 bases. This CDR3 is built from 17 residues. CDR1 is MNHEY and CDR2 is SMNVEV in the germline V gene (reference sequence). The J segment lost 3 bases and the V segment lost 1 base, leaving 4 bases of the junction unmatched. CDR3 nucleotide sequence: TGTGCCAGCAGTTTATTCCCTAGCGGGAGGTACACCGGGGAGCTGTTTTTT. Amino acid sequence: CASSLFPSGRYTGELFF.

This chain connects TRBV29-1 to TRBJ1-1; D is uncertain. The CDR3 loop spans 12 amino acids. Germline values: CDR1 SQVTM, CDR2 ANQGSEA. V lost 5 bases to trimming and J lost 1 base, with 8 bases between them. In DNA, the CDR3 is TGCAGCGTTCGGGAAGGGAACACTGAAGCTTTCTTT. Translating gives CSVREGNTEAFF.

The chain recombines TRBV19 with TRBJ1-2; 8 bases fit TRBD1. The V gene end was trimmed by 6 bases and the J gene end by 8 bases; junction bases not matched to a gene: 14. The germline V gene has CDR1 LNHDA and CDR2 SQIVND (reference sequence). CDR3 length: 15 amino acids. As DNA, the CDR3 is TGTGCCAGTAGGCCGGACAGGGCTTTCCACAGCGGCTACACCTTC. As protein: CASRPDRAFHSGYTF.

This chain connects TRBV5-6 to TRBJ2-7; D uncertain. Trimming cost V 2 bases and J 2 bases, with 20 bases left between them. CDR1 is SGHDT, CDR2 YYEEEE, per germline. The length of the CDR3 is 17 residues. The CDR3, as DNA: TGTGCCAGCAGCTTTCGGGTTTCAAAGAGCGAGCCCTACGAGCAGTACTTC. Its translation: CASSFRVSKSEPYEQYF.

The J gene is TRBJ2-7, the V gene TRBV7-6, with 12 nucleotides matching TRBD2. The V segment lost 4 bases and the J segment 2 bases; nucleotides outside the gene matches: 3. The CDR3 sequence is 15 residues long. Germline V gives CDR1 SGHVS, CDR2 FNYEAQ. CDR3 amino acids: CASSSLAGGPYEQYF. The CDR3 nucleotides are TGTGCCAGCAGCTCACTAGCGGGGGGCCCCTACGAGCAGTACTTC.

The CDR3 loop reads CASSDGTPGETQYF. CDR3 bases: TGTGCCAGCAGTGATGGGACTCCTGGGGAGACCCAGTACTTC. This chain connects TRBV2 to TRBJ2-5, with D perhaps matching TRBD2 (6 bases). Trimming shortened V by 3 bases and J by 5 bases, and 13 bases separated the two germline ends. Looked up from germline, CDR1 is SNHLY and CDR2 is FYNNEI. The CDR3 contains 14 residues.

The rearrangement joins TRBV4-1 to TRBJ2-7, with 11 positions matching TRBD1. V shed 5 bases and J 0 bases; nucleotides not matched to a gene: 3. This CDR3 comprises 15 residues. Germline assignment: CDR1 MGHRA and CDR2 YSYEKL. DNA for the CDR3: TGCGCCAGCAGCTACGGGACAGGGGGCTCCTACGAGCAGTACTTC. Translation: CASSYGTGGSYEQYF.